This T cell receptor beta chain was obtained from a study of blood T cells in healthy people across ages. Study conclusions and caveats: Per million T cells, TCR beta diversity dropped roughly linearly as age increased. CMV status of donors was not determined, possibly confounding expanded clonotype changes. More naive CD4+ cells and higher diversity were found in long-lived than in aged donors.

Combining a sample-barcoded 5' primer with a J-beta primer mix, a second PCR ran for roughly 6 to 12 cycles. TCRdb re-analysed the 5' RACE reads in MiXCR, keeping a single row per CDR3 protein. The sample lists 1.5 million to 2 million distinct CDR3 sequences, about 39% occurring once. V trimming: 3 bases; J trimming: 4 bases; junction bases outside the gene matches: 3. The CDR3 spans 16 residues. Germline V gives CDR1 SGHAT, CDR2 FQNNGV. A word on this clonotype: Its specificity is unknown.

V and J are TRBV11-2 and TRBJ2-1; 13 positions match TRBD2. The sample taken for sequencing was blood. This sequence was found in a human donor in good health. The chain's CDR3 is CASSFRGLAGYNEQFF. CDR3 nucleotides: TGTGCCAGCAGCTTCAGGGGACTAGCGGGGTACAATGAGCAGTTCTTC.